Sequencing of this T cell receptor (beta chain) was carried out in a study of CD8+CD57+ T cells in acquired aplastic anemia. Study context: The sorted CD4+ and CD8+ cells yielded an average around 3 ug of DNA.

Study observations and caveats: Comparison of patients with controls identified roughly 27 shared CD8+ CDR3 sequences.

Profiles of TCR beta VDJ and CDR3 were generated from a genomic DNA template. A single record per CDR3 protein comes from TCRdb applying MiXCR to the reads. This table has 35,000 to 45,000 distinct CDR3 sequences, 55% to 80% appearing once. Of note for this clonotype: Its antigen is currently unknown.

Per the germline V gene, CDR1 is WSHSY and CDR2 is SAAADI. The CDR3 loop spans 15 amino acids. Trimming left V 3 bases short and J 1 base short, with 12 bases between. The chain combines TRBV10-2 with TRBJ1-2; D remains unclear. Material: sorted CD4+, CD8+, or CD8+CD57+ T cells (not recorded which) from PBMCs. This sequence originates from a human donor in good health, serving as a control. The CDR3 nucleotides are TGCGCCAGCAGTGACTGGGGTGAAAGTAACTATGGCTACACCTTC. Its protein is CASSDWGESNYGYTF.